A selection of T cell receptor beta chains follows, all from one sample in a study of blood T cell repertoires in COVID-19. Measured with immunoSEQ multiplex PCR; TCRdb has only the in-frame clones, and not every one. The sample has around 150,000 clones, around 85% seen once. The sample was peripheral blood. The source of these receptors is a man aged 70-80 years with acute or convalescent COVID-19. Both conserved end residues are part of each CDR3.

CDR3: CASSSITGNTEAFF
V: TRBV6-2/TRBV6-3
J: TRBJ1-1

CDR3: CASTHRGHSYEQYF
V: TRBV6-5
J: TRBJ2-7

CDR3: CASSQDGGDGQPQHF
V: TRBV4-2
J: TRBJ1-5

CDR3: CASSFLDSYNSPLHF
V: TRBV28
J: TRBJ1-6

CDR3: CASSLPGTGVAEAFF
V: TRBV28
J: TRBJ1-1

CDR3: CATSSGTGPYQPQHF
V: TRBV24-1
J: TRBJ1-5

CDR3: CASSTDFSKFF
V: TRBV12-3/TRBV12-4
J: TRBJ2-1

CDR3: CASSQVGGGNEQFF
V: TRBV14
J: TRBJ2-1

CDR3: CASSPRTGATQETQYF
V: TRBV19
J: TRBJ2-5

CDR3: CASSPRTSVDEQYF
V: TRBV7-8
J: TRBJ2-7

CDR3: CASSLNRSPRAGELFF
V: TRBV7-2
J: TRBJ2-2

CDR3: CASSAGTWGYGYTF
V: TRBV5-1
J: TRBJ1-2

CDR3: CASSLGERTGNYEQYF
V: TRBV5-4
J: TRBJ2-7

CDR3: CASSQDPGTGTSGNTIYF
V: TRBV4-2
J: TRBJ1-3

CDR3: CASSIEGGETQYF
V: TRBV19
J: TRBJ2-5

CDR3: CASSWDSSTDTQYF
V: TRBV5-1
J: TRBJ2-3

CDR3: CASSVIAENSPLHF
V: TRBV9
J: TRBJ1-6

CDR3: CASSFVTGSYGYTF
V: TRBV7-8
J: TRBJ1-2

CDR3: CASSQEVGTVSGNTIYF
V: TRBV4-2
J: TRBJ1-3

CDR3: CASSWTSDNSPLHF
V: TRBV6-5
J: TRBJ1-6

CDR3: CASSPGTSGTQETQYF
V: TRBV7-7
J: TRBJ2-5

CDR3: CASSPLAGGYEQYF
V: TRBV18
J: TRBJ2-7

CDR3: CASSLDGQGARGYTF
V: TRBV5-8
J: TRBJ1-2

CDR3: CASGDTGVGSPLHF
V: TRBV5-5
J: TRBJ1-6

CDR3: CSVRTGWNQPQHF
V: TRBV29-1
J: TRBJ1-5

CDR3: CASSYPTGPGETQYF
V: TRBV6-2/TRBV6-3
J: TRBJ2-5

CDR3: CASSLGSVNTGELFF
V: TRBV11-2
J: TRBJ2-2